This TCR beta chain was observed in a study of breast tumors, draining lymph nodes, adjacent tissues. Regarding the study as a whole: The lymph node origin of tumor T cells was framed as consistent with a hypothesis, not demonstrated. Most tumor T cells seemingly derive from lymph node, then expand in tumor. Luminal-like breast cancer showed significantly higher tumor–nontumor repertoire similarity than basal-like. Tumor repertoires ranked between lymph nodes and nontumor tissue in diversity, with V and J gene preferences.

Only a few counts were recorded for this clonotype. Its antigen is not identified. The CDR3 spans 13 residues. Germline V gene sequence: CDR1 MNHNS, CDR2 SASEGT. The V end lost 8 bases, the J end lost 4 bases, and 14 bases lay between the germline ends. TCRdb analysed the multiplex PCR reads with MiXCR anew, one entry per CDR3 protein. The table has some 100,000 distinct CDR3 sequences, approximately 22% seen once; the top ten hold roughly 1.2%. The lymph nodes were axillary draining lymph nodes from breast cancer patients. The chain links TRBV6-1 to TRBJ1-1; D not resolved. The sequenced sample consisted of axillary lymph node tissue. This TCR was recovered from a female donor with breast cancer. Some clones in this sample may be carry-over from other donors' samples. The CDR3 nucleotides are TGTGCCAGCCGCTTCACCCCTAGCACTGAAGCTTTCTTT. Translating gives CASRFTPSTEAFF.